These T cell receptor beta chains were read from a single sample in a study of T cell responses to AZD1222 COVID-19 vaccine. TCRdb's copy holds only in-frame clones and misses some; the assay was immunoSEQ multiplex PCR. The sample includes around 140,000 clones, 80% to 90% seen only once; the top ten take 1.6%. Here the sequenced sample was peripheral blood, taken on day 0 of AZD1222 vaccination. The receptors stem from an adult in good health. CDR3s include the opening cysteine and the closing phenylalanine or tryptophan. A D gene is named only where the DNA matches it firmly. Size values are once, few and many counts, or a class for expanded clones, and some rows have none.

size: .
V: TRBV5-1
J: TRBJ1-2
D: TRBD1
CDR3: CASSQQGDYGYTF
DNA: TGCGCCAGCAGCCAGCAGGGGGACTATGGCTACACCTTC

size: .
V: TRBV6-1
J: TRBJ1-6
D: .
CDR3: CASSEGDSSYNSPLHF
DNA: TGTGCCAGCAGTGAAGGCGACAGCTCCTATAATTCACCCCTCCACTTT

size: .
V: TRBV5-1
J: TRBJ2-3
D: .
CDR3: CASSLKDYTDTQYF
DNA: TGCGCCAGCAGCTTGAAGGATTACACAGATACGCAGTATTTT

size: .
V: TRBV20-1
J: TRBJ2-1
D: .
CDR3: CSARDVNEQFF
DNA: TGCAGTGCTAGAGATGTGAATGAGCAGTTCTTC

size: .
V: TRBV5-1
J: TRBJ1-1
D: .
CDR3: CASSFSGVGTEAFF
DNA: TGCGCCAGCAGCTTTTCAGGGGTAGGCACTGAAGCTTTCTTT

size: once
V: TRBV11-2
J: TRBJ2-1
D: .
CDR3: CASSLLGAGAKYNEQFF
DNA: TGTGCCAGCAGCTTACTCGGCGCAGGGGCTAAATACAATGAGCAGTTCTTC

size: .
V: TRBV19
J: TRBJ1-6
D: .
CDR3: CASTLGRYSPLHF
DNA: TGTGCCAGTACCCTGGGACGTTATTCACCCCTCCACTTT

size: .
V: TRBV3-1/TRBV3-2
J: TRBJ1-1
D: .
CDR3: CASSQFPVAAEAFF
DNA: TGTGCCAGCAGCCAATTCCCAGTGGCGGCTGAAGCTTTCTTT

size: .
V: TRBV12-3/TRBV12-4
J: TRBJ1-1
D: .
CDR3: CASSWGTNTEAFF
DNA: TGTGCCAGCAGTTGGGGGACGAACACTGAAGCTTTCTTT

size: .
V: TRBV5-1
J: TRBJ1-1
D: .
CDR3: CASSSRADSNTEAFF
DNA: TGCGCCAGCAGCTCAAGGGCCGACTCGAACACTGAAGCTTTCTTT

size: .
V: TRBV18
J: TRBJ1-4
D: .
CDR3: CASSDPTNEKLFF
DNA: TGTGCCAGCTCAGATCCAACTAATGAAAAACTGTTTTTT

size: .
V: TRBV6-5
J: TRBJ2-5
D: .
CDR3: CASSKSGTRETQYF
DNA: TGTGCCAGCAGTAAGTCCGGGACAAGGGAGACCCAGTACTTC

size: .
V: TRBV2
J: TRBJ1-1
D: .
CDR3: CATPPGGKNTEAFF
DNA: TGTGCCACCCCCCCTGGCGGGAAGAACACTGAAGCTTTCTTT

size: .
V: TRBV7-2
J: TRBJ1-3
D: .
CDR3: CASSYRDRRNTIYF
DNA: TGTGCCAGCAGCTATCGGGACCGCCGAAACACCATATATTTT

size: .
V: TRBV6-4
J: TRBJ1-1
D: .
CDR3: CASSDLKGGNTEAFF
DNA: TGTGCCAGCAGTGATTTAAAAGGGGGGAACACTGAAGCTTTCTTT

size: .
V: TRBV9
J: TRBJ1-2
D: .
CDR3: CASSNRDGILGYTF
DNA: TGTGCCAGCAGCAACCGGGACGGAATACTGGGCTACACCTTC

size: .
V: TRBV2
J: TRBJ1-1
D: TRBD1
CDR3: CASEAYGWDREAFF
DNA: TGTGCCAGTGAAGCCTACGGATGGGACAGGGAAGCTTTCTTT

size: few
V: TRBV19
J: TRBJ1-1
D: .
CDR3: CASSIVTDTEAFF
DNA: TGTGCCAGTAGCATAGTCACGGACACTGAAGCTTTCTTT

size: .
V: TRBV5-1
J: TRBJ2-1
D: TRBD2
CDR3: CATKRTSGGVPYNEQFF
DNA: TGCGCCACTAAGAGGACTAGCGGGGGGGTTCCCTACAATGAGCAGTTCTTC

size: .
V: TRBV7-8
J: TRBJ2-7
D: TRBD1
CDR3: CASSLEAGGDYEQYF
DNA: TGTGCCAGCAGCTTAGAGGCAGGGGGAGACTACGAGCAGTACTTC

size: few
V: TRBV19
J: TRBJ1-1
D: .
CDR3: CASSYERYTEAFF
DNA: TGTGCCAGTAGTTACGAACGATACACTGAAGCTTTCTTT

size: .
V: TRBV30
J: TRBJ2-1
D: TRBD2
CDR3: CARGGYSYNEQFF
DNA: TGTGCCCGGGGGGGGTATTCCTACAATGAGCAGTTCTTC

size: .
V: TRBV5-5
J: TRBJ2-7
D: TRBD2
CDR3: CASSLGLGLAGVGF
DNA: TGTGCCAGCAGCTTGGGTCTAGGACTAGCGGGGGTGGGCTTC

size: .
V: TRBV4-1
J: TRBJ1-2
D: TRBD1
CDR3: CASSPGQGRGVHYGYTF
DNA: TGCGCCAGCAGCCCCGGACAGGGGAGAGGAGTTCACTATGGCTACACCTTC

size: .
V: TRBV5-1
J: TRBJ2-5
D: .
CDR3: CASSLEQETQYF
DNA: TGCGCCAGCAGCTTGGAGCAAGAGACCCAGTACTTC

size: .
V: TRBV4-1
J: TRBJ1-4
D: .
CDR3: CASRRPGRKNEKLFF
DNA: TGCGCCAGCAGGCGTCCGGGACGGAAAAATGAAAAACTGTTTTTT

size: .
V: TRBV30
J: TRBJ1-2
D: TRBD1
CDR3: CAWRDRRDYGYTF
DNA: TGTGCCTGGAGGGACAGGCGAGACTATGGCTACACCTTC

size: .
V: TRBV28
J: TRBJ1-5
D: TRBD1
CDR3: CASSLFRGGNQPQHF
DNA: TGTGCCAGCAGTTTGTTCAGGGGGGGCAATCAGCCCCAGCATTTT

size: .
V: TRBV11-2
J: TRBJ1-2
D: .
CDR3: CASSLAHSPGTGTRYTF
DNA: TGTGCCAGCAGCTTAGCACACAGCCCCGGGACCGGGACCCGCTACACCTTC

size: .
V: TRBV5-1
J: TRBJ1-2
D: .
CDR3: CASKNQQGRHGYTF
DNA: TGCGCCAGCAAAAATCAGCAGGGAAGACATGGCTACACCTTC

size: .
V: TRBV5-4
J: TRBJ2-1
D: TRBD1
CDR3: CASKGTGNEQFF
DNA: TGTGCTAGCAAAGGGACAGGGAATGAGCAGTTCTTC

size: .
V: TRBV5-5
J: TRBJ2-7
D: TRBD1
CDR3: CASSTDRGLEQYF
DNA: TGTGCCAGCAGCACGGACAGGGGGCTCGAGCAGTACTTC

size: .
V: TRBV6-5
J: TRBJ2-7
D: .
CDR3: CASTLPGAGEQYF
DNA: TGTGCCAGCACCTTGCCGGGGGCGGGGGAGCAGTACTTC

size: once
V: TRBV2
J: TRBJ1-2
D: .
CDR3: CASSDSPSGRDGYTF
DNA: TGTGCCAGCAGTGACTCCCCCTCAGGGAGGGATGGCTACACCTTC

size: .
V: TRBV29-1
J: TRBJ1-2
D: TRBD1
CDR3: CSVAWDRGKSGYTF
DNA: TGCAGCGTTGCCTGGGACAGGGGTAAGAGCGGCTACACCTTC

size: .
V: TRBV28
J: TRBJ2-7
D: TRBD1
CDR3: CASSFGQGTYEQYF
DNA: TGTGCCAGCAGTTTCGGACAGGGTACCTACGAGCAGTACTTC

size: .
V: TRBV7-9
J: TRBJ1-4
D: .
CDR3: CASSLERKGSNEKLFF
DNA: TGTGCCAGCAGCTTAGAGCGAAAGGGTTCCAATGAAAAACTGTTTTTT

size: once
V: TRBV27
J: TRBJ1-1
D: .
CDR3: CASTSGRAWAEAFF
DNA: TGTGCCAGCACTTCTGGAAGGGCGTGGGCTGAAGCTTTCTTT

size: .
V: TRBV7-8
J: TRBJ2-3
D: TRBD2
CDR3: CASSLALTSGGPRDTQYF
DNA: TGTGCCAGCAGCTTAGCCTTGACTAGCGGGGGGCCAAGAGATACGCAGTATTTT

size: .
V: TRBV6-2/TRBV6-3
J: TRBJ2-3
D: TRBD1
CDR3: CASSYSNRQGNVYTQYF
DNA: TGTGCCAGCAGTTACTCCAATAGACAGGGAAATGTGTATACGCAGTATTTT

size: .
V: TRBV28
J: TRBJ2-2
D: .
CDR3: CASTPRGKGQLNTGELFF
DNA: TGTGCCAGCACCCCCCGGGGTAAGGGCCAATTAAACACCGGGGAGCTGTTTTTT

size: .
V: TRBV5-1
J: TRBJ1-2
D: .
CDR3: CASSLGGSRHNYGYTF
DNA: TGCGCCAGCAGCTTGGGGGGGTCCAGACACAACTATGGCTACACCTTC

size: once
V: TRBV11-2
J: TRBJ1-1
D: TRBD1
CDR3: CASSRTGTPEAFF
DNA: TGTGCCAGCAGCCGGACAGGGACGCCTGAAGCTTTCTTT

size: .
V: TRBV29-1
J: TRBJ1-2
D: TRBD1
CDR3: CSANRGQGLGYTF
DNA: TGCAGCGCCAACCGGGGACAGGGATTGGGCTACACCTTC

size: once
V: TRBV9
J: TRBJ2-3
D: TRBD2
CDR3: CASSQGLAAKSTDTQYF
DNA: TGTGCCAGCAGCCAGGGACTAGCGGCAAAGAGCACAGATACGCAGTATTTT

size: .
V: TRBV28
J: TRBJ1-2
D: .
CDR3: CASSPGRTYGYTF
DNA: TGTGCCAGCAGCCCGGGACGGACCTATGGCTACACCTTC

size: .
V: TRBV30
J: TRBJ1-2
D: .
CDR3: CAERERGEQFNYGYTF
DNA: TGTGCCGAGAGGGAAAGGGGGGAACAATTTAACTATGGCTACACCTTC

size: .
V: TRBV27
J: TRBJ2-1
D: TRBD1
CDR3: CASSPRDRTYNEQFF
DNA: TGTGCCAGCAGTCCCCGGGACAGGACCTACAATGAGCAGTTCTTC

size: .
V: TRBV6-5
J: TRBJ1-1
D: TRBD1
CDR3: CASRADRMNTEAFF
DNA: TGTGCCAGCAGGGCGGACAGGATGAACACTGAAGCTTTCTTT

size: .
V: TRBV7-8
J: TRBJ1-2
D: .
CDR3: CASSFVHLYGYTF
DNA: TGTGCCAGCAGCTTTGTACACCTCTATGGCTACACCTTC

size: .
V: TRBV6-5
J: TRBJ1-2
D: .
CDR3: CASSYSAGGGGYTF
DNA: TGTGCCAGCAGTTACTCGGCAGGAGGGGGTGGCTACACCTTC